This record covers a single T cell receptor (beta chain). The antigen is undetermined. The study ran its PCR with 60 Vbeta and 13 Jbeta primers. Authors' processing steps: Later, roughly 86 million unique TCR beta chains were counted in an analysis, and approximately 9.9 million of them were shared. Profiled with immunoSEQ multiplex PCR; TCRdb holds only in-frame clones, not every one. That table gives V, J and clone size, and the DNA gave D and trimming. The sample lists under 200,000 clones, approximately 80% occurring once. Germline V lookup: CDR1 DFQATT, CDR2 SNEGSKA (reference sequence). Trimming shortened V by 6 bases and J by 3 bases, and 3 bases separated the two germline ends. This CDR3 has 10 residues. Whereas donors were nominally healthy upon sampling, unrecorded immune exposures were probable. These data originate in a study of cytomegalovirus exposure and HLA in healthy donors. Study findings and constraints: Through in vitro validation, three CMV-associated chains were shown to be specific for CMV antigens. Presence/absence analyses assumed roughly uniform sequencing depth across donors, which may not hold.

The sample comprised PBMCs. This TCR derives from a man aged 40-49 years in good health and CMV-seropositive. The chain recombines TRBV20-1 with TRBJ1-3; D unresolved. This chain's CDR3 is CSALGNTIYF. The CDR3 coding sequence is TGCAGTGCCCTTGGAAACACCATATATTTT.